The 2 T cell receptor beta chains below all came from one sample that was sequenced in a study of blood T cell repertoires in COVID-19. TCRdb's table, derived via immunoSEQ multiplex PCR, lists solely in-frame clones and lacks some. The sample contains some 250,000 clones, 75% to 90% of which appear only once. Sequences were obtained from peripheral blood. All receptors derive from a man in his sixties who had recovered from COVID-19.

The rearrangement joins TRBV6-5 to TRBJ1-4; D may be TRBD1 (6 bases). Trimming stripped 6 bases from V and 7 bases from J, with 12 bases between. The CDR3 extends over 13 amino acids. Germline-derived CDR1 and CDR2 are MNHEY and SVGAGI. The CDR3, as DNA: TGTGCCAGCAGGAGGACAGTTGTTGAAAAACTGTTTTTT. Amino acids: CASRRTVVEKLFF.

CDR3 in DNA: TGTGCCAGTATTGATAGGGGGCGCGACACTGAAGCTTTCTTT. Protein product: CASIDRGRDTEAFF. V and J are TRBV19 and TRBJ1-1, with 7 bases that match TRBD1. The CDR3 spans 14 residues. The germline V gene encodes CDR1 LNHDA and CDR2 SQIVND (reference sequence). V lost 7 bases, J lost 3 bases, and 8 bases stayed unmatched.